This T cell receptor beta chain is drawn from a study of T-cell reconstitution after alpha-beta-depleted transplantation in children. It was with unique molecular identifiers that the TCRbeta library was prepared. TCRdb called the PCR reads again in MiXCR, with one record for every CDR3 protein. This sample has 490,000 or so distinct CDR3 sequences, with approximately 12% found just once. This CDR3 spans 14 amino acids. Germline loops: CDR1 LNHDA, CDR2 SQIVND (reference sequence). J was trimmed by 8 bases and V by 7 bases; bases with no gene match: 11. This specimen was PBMCs from the stem cell graft donor, taken from the stem cell graft. This chain uses TRBV19 with TRBJ2-1; 7 bases map to TRBD1. The source is a human donor who donated a stem cell graft to a child with combined immunodeficiency. This CDR3 is CASIGFEQGYEQFF. As DNA, the CDR3 is TGTGCCAGTATTGGTTTCGAACAGGGGTATGAGCAGTTCTTC.